Below are 23 T cell receptor beta chains sequenced from a single sample in a study of blood T cell repertoires in COVID-19. Method: immunoSEQ multiplex PCR; TCRdb's copy keeps in-frame clones and lacks some. The sample yields 150,000 to 190,000 clones, about 85% seen once. The sample comprised peripheral blood. Receptors originate from a woman in her sixties with COVID-19, enrolled during active disease.

The V call is TRBV7-6, the J call TRBJ1-4; TRBD1 matches at 8 bases. V shed 0 bases, J shed 8 bases, and the junction held 5 bases outside the gene matches. This CDR3 has 15 residues. Germline CDR1 is SGHVS and CDR2 is FNYEAQ. This CDR3 is CASSLATGVAEKLFF. For the CDR3, the DNA is TGTGCCAGCAGCTTAGCGACAGGGGTGGCAGAAAAACTGTTTTTT.

The chain employs TRBV3-1 (or the pseudogene TRBV3-2) and TRBJ2-5; 7 nucleotides line up with TRBD2. Germline V lookup: CDR1 LGHDT, CDR2 YNNKEL (reference sequence). CDR3 size: 12 residues. The CDR3 region has the DNA TGTGCTAGCGGGTGGAGAAAGGAGACCCAGTACTTC. Translated: CASGWRKETQYF.

The V and J genes are TRBV19 and TRBJ1-2; no reliable D call. V was shortened by 8 bases and J by 5 bases, with 12 bases between the two germline ends. Germline-derived CDR1 and CDR2 are LNHDA and SQIVND (reference sequence). The CDR3 is made up of 12 amino acids. The CDR3 coding sequence is TGTGCCAGTGGCTCTTTCGGGTATGGCTACACCTTC. This gives the protein CASGSFGYGYTF.

Comment on this clone: The sample carries other DNA sequences with the same CDR3. V gene TRBV28 combines with J gene TRBJ1-2, with D possibly matching TRBD1 (6 bases). V was trimmed by 5 bases and J by 5 bases, leaving 12 bases between them. Germline CDR1 MDHEN, CDR2 SYDVKM. This CDR3 contains 13 residues. DNA of the CDR3: TGTGCCAGCAGTGTACAGGGATTTTATGGCTACACCTTC. It specifies CASSVQGFYGYTF.

The rearrangement joins TRBV15 to TRBJ2-5; D is undetermined. CDR3 length equals 15 residues. V was trimmed by 0 bases and J by 0 bases, leaving 8 bases between them. The germline V gene has CDR1 LNHNV and CDR2 YYDKDF (reference sequence). In nucleotides, the CDR3 is TGTGCCACCAGCAGAGAGAACAGTAACCAAGAGACCCAGTACTTC. Translated: CATSRENSNQETQYF.

The CDR3 nucleotides read TGTGCCACCGGGGGACTCCGCACCGGGGAGCTGTTTTTT. Its protein product is CATGGLRTGELFF. The chain employs TRBV7-9 and TRBJ2-2, with TRBD2 as a possible D gene (6 bases). Trimming took 10 bases from V and 4 from J, leaving 13 bases between them. Germline V gene lookup returns CDR1 SEHNR and CDR2 FQNEAQ (reference sequence). The CDR3 contains 13 residues.

The chain uses TRBV5-1 and TRBJ2-1; the match to TRBD2 covers 10 bases. The germline V gene has CDR1 SGHRS and CDR2 YFSETQ. CDR3 length: 18 amino acids. The junction had 6 bases not matched to a gene; V was cut back by 0 bases and J by 0 bases. CDR3 loop: CASSLGASGSGSYNEQFF. The CDR3 DNA reads TGCGCCAGCAGCTTGGGGGCTAGCGGGAGTGGCTCCTACAATGAGCAGTTCTTC.

This CDR3 reads CAWSLQGGSNYGYTF. For the CDR3, the DNA is TGTGCCTGGAGTCTGCAGGGGGGATCTAACTATGGCTACACCTTC. The rearrangement uses TRBV30 and TRBJ1-2, with 7 bases identical to TRBD1. The germline V gene encodes CDR1 GTSNPN and CDR2 SVGIG (reference sequence). This CDR3 spans 15 amino acids. With V trimmed by 2 bases and J by 0 bases, 6 bases remained unmatched. Looking up the rest from reference TRBV30 and TRBJ1-2 gives the full variable domain: SQTIHQWPATLVQPVGSPLSLECTVEGTSNPNLYWYRQAAGRGLQLLFYSVGIGQISSEVPQNLSASRPQDRQFILSSKKLLLSDSGFYLCAWSLQGGSNYGYTFGSGTRLTVV.

This clone was seen at least ten times. The chain uses TRBV7-2 and TRBJ2-1, with 8 bases identical to TRBD1. Germline V lookup: CDR1 SGHTA, CDR2 FQGNSA. This CDR3 spans 13 amino acids. V lost 0 bases, J lost 10 bases, and 2 bases stayed unmatched. CDR3 sequence (DNA): TGTGCCAGCAGCTTAGCGGGGACAGGCGAGCAGTTCTTC. Protein: CASSLAGTGEQFF. Looking up the rest from reference TRBV7-2 and TRBJ2-1 gives the full variable domain: GAGVSQSPSNKVTEKGKDVELRCDPISGHTALYWYRQSLGQGLEFLIYFQGNSAPDKSGLPSDRFSAERTGGSVSTLTIQRTQQEDSAVYLCASSLAGTGEQFFGPGTRLTVL.

The CDR3 DNA reads as TGCAGCGCCGGGACAGGGATCAATCAGCCCCAGCATTTT. Translated, it gives CSAGTGINQPQHF. The rearrangement joins TRBV29-1 to TRBJ1-5; 9 bases map to TRBD1. The J segment lost 3 bases and the V segment lost 7 bases, leaving 4 bases of the junction unmatched. Germline V lookup: CDR1 SQVTM, CDR2 ANQGSEA. The CDR3 runs 13 residues.

The chain links TRBV6-5 to TRBJ2-1; 7 nucleotides align to TRBD1. Trimming removed 6 bases from V and 6 bases from J; junction bases left unmatched: 5. This CDR3 has 13 amino acids. Germline CDR1 reads MNHEY; CDR2 reads SVGAGI. The CDR3 DNA is TGTGCCAGCAGCGATCGGGACAGCAATGAGCAGTTCTTC. It is translated as CASSDRDSNEQFF.

The chain combines TRBV6-5 with TRBJ1-4; D remains unclear. The CDR3 has 12 amino acids. Trimming shortened V by 7 bases and J by 7 bases, and 10 bases separated the two germline ends. Germline assignment: CDR1 MNHEY and CDR2 SVGAGI. The CDR3 here is CASNTRGEKLFF. CDR3 in DNA: TGTGCCAGCAATACCCGGGGTGAAAAACTGTTTTTT.

V usage is TRBV5-5 and J usage is TRBJ1-1; D is ambiguous. This CDR3 is built from 11 residues. Germline loops: CDR1 SGHKS, CDR2 YYEKEE (reference sequence). V lost 5 bases, J lost 5 bases, and 7 bases lay in between. CDR3 sequence: CASRRATEAFF. In DNA, the CDR3 is TGTGCCAGCAGGCGAGCGACTGAAGCTTTCTTT.

In its sample, this clone was seen once. The V gene is TRBV5-1, the J gene TRBJ2-3, with 10 positions matching TRBD2. The CDR3 extends over 16 amino acids. Unmatched junction bases numbered 6, after V lost 3 bases and J lost 2 bases. CDR1 and CDR2 (germline): SGHRS, YFSETQ. CDR3 sequence: CASSSTSGVLTDTQYF. The CDR3 DNA sequence: TGCGCCAGCAGCTCCACTAGCGGGGTCCTCACAGATACGCAGTATTTT.

This chain connects TRBV7-3 to TRBJ2-3, with 8 bases that match TRBD2. The V gene's germline CDR1 is SGHTA and CDR2 FQGTGA. V trimming: 5 bases; J trimming: 5 bases; junction bases outside the gene matches: 6. The CDR3 is 14 amino acids. CDR3 sequence reads: CASSPGLGIDTQYF. The CDR3 DNA reads TGTGCCAGCAGCCCGGGACTAGGAATAGATACGCAGTATTTT. Combining the CDR3 with reference TRBV7-3 and TRBJ2-3 gives the whole variable domain GAGVSQTPSNKVTEKGKYVELRCDPISGHTALYWYRQSLGQGPEFLIYFQGTGAADDSGLPNDRFFAVRPEGSVSTLKIQRTERGDSAVYLCASSPGLGIDTQYFGPGTRLTVL.

The rearrangement joins TRBV6-4 to TRBJ1-2; TRBD1 is a possible D gene (5 bases). CDR3 length: 13 residues. Germline assignment: CDR1 MRHNA and CDR2 SNTAGT. Trimming cost V 0 bases and J 6 bases, with 8 bases left between them. The CDR3 DNA sequence: TGTGCCAGCAGTGACTCAGGGGTGGATGGCTACACCTTC. The encoded protein is CASSDSGVDGYTF.

The chain combines TRBV10-1 with TRBJ1-1; D is ambiguous. Trimming shortened V by 7 bases and J by 4 bases, and 7 bases separated the two germline ends. The CDR3 has 11 amino acids. Germline CDR1 WNHNN, CDR2 SYGVQD (reference sequence). The CDR3 region is CASTTGTEAFF. The CDR3 DNA reads TGCGCCAGCACTACGGGCACTGAAGCTTTCTTT.

The CDR3 DNA sequence: TGTGCCAGCAGTGAAGAGGGAGATGACACTGAAGCTTTCTTT. Protein sequence: CASSEEGDDTEAFF. V and J are TRBV2 and TRBJ1-1; D is unclear. The CDR3 length is 14 residues. In germline, CDR1 is SNHLY, CDR2 FYNNEI. V was clipped by 1 base and J by 3 bases, with 9 bases between them.

V is TRBV21-1 and J is TRBJ1-1. TRBV21-1 is annotated as a pseudogene. The CDR3 contains 12 residues. The CDR3 nucleotides read TGTGCCAGTCTAGCGGAGAACACTGAAGCTTTCTTT. Translated: CASLAENTEAFF.

This chain links TRBV27 with TRBJ1-1; a possible D gene is TRBD1 (5 bases). The V end was cut by 2 bases, the J end by 5 bases, with 9 bases between. This CDR3 has 13 amino acids. CDR1 is MNHEY, CDR2 SMNVEV, per germline (reference sequence). CDR3 DNA: TGTGCCAGCAGTTTAAAAGGGGTTACTGAAGCTTTCTTT. It translates to CASSLKGVTEAFF.

This chain connects TRBV11-1 to TRBJ2-2; D is perhaps TRBD1 (6 bases). Trimming removed 4 bases at V and 4 bases at J, with 10 bases between. The germline V gene has CDR1 SGHAT and CDR2 FQDESV (reference sequence). This CDR3 has 14 residues. CDR3 nucleotides: TGTGCCAGCAGCTCCAGGGGATCCACCGGGGAGCTGTTTTTT. It is translated as CASSSRGSTGELFF.

The chain joins TRBV7-3 to TRBJ1-3; D perhaps matches TRBD1 (5 bases). The germline gives CDR1 SGHTA, CDR2 FQGTGA. The CDR3 spans 15 residues. Trimming stripped 0 bases from V and 0 bases from J, with 6 bases between. CDR3 protein: CASSLTRDSGNTIYF. CDR3 in DNA: TGTGCCAGCAGCTTAACCAGGGACTCTGGAAACACCATATATTTT.

The CDR3 DNA reads TGTGCCACCAGCAGACTCCCGTTGAACACTGAAGCTTTCTTT. Protein product: CATSRLPLNTEAFF. The genes are TRBV15 and TRBJ1-1; D remains ambiguous. The V end lost 2 bases, the J end lost 0 bases, and 7 bases lay between the germline ends. Germline lookup yields CDR1 LNHNV and CDR2 YYDKDF (reference sequence). The CDR3 covers 14 residues. Full variable domain (rest looked up from reference TRBV15 and TRBJ1-1): DAMVIQNPRYQVTQFGKPVTLSCSQTLNHNVMYWYQQKSSQAPKLLFHYYDKDFNNEADTPDNFQSRRPNTSFCFLDIRSPGLGDTAMYLCATSRLPLNTEAFFGQGTRLTVV.